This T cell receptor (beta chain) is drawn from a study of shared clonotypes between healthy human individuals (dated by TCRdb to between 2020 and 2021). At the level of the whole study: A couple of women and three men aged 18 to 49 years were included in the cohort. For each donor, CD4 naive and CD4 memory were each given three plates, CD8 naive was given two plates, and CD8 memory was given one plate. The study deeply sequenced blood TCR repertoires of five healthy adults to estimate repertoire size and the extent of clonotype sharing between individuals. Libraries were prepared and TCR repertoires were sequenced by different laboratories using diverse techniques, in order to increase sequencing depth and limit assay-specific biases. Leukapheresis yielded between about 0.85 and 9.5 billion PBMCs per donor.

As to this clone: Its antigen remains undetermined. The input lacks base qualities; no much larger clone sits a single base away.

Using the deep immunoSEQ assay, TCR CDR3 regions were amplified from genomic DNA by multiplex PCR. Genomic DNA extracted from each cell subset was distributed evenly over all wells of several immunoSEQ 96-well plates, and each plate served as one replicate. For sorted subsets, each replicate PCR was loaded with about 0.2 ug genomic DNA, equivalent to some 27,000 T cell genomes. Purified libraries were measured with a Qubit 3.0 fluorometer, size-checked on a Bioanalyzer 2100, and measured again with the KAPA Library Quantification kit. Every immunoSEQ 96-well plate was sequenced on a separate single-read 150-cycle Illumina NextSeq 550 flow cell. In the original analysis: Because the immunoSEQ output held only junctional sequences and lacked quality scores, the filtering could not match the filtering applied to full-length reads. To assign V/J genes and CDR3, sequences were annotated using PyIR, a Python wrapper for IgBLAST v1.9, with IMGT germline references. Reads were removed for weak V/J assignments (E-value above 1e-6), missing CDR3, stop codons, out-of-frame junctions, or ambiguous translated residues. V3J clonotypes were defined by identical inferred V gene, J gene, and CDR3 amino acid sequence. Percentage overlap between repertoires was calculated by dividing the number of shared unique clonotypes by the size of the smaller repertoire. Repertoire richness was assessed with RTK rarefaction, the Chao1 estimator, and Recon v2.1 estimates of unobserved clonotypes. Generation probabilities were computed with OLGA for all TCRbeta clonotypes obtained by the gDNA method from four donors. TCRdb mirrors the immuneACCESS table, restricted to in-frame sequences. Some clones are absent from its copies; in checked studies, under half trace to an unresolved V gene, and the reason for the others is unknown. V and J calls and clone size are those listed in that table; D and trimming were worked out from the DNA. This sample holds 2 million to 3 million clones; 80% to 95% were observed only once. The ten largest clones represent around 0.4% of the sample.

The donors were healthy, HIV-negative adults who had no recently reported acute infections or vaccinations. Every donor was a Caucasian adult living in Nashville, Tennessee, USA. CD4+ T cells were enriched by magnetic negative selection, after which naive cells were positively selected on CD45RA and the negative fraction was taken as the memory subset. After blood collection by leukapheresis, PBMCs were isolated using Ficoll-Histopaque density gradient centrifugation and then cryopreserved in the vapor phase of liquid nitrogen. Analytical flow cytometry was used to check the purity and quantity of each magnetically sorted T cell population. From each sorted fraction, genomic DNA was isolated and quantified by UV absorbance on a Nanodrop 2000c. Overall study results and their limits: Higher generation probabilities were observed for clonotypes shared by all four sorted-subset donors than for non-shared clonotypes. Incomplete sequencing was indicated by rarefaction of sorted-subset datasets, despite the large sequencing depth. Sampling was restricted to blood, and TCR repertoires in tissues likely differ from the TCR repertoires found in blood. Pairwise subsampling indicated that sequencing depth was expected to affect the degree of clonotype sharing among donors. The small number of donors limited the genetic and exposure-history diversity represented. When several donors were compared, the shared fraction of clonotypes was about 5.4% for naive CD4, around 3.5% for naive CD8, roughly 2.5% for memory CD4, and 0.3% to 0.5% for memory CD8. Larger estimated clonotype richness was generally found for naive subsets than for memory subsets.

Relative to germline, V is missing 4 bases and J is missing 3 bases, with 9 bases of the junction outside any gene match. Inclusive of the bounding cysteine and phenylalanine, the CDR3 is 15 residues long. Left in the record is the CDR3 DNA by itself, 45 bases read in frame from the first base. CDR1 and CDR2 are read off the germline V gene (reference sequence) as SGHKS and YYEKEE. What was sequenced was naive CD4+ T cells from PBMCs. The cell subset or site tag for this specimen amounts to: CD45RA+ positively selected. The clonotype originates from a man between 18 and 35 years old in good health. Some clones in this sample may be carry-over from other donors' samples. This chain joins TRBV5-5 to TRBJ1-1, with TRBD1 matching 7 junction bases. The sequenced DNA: TGTGCCAGCAGCCGGACAGGTGGGAGAGACACTGAAGCTTTCTTT. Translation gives CASSRTGGRDTEAFF.